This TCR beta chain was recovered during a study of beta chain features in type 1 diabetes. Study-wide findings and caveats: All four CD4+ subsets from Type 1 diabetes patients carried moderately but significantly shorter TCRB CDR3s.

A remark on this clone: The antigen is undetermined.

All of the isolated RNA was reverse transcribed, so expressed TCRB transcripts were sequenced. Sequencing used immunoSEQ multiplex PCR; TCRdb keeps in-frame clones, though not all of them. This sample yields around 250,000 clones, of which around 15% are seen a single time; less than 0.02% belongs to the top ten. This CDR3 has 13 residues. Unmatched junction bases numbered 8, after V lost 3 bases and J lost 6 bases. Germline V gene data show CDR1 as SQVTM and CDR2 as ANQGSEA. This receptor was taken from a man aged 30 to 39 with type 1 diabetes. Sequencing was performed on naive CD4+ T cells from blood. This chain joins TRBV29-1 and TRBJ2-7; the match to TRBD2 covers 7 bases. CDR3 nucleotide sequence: TGCAGCGTTGAGGGGGGGATTGGATTCGAGCAGTACTTC. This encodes CSVEGGIGFEQYF.